This T cell receptor (beta chain) was sequenced in a study of cytotoxic CD8 clonotypes in ibrutinib-treated CLL. The study, taken as a whole, reports: Relative to age-matched healthy donors, clonality at baseline was higher, and it tracked circulating CD8+ T-cell counts.

The CDR3 is 14 amino acids. V was shortened by 6 bases and J by 8 bases, with 16 bases between the two germline ends. Per the germline V gene, CDR1 is LNHDA and CDR2 is SQIVND (reference sequence). Depth targeted 1 in 200,000 to 1 in 1 million T cells, averaging 10x coverage per clonotype. Produced via immunoSEQ multiplex PCR; TCRdb's table is partial and in-frame only. The sample has approximately 35,000 clones, roughly two thirds seen once; the top ten hold over 15%. In regard to this clone: Its cognate antigen is unknown.

The specimen was PBMCs, collected at disease progression, from a patient treated with ibrutinib. The TCR sequence derives from a human donor with chronic lymphocytic leukemia. This chain links TRBV19 with TRBJ1-4, with D perhaps matching TRBD1 (5 bases). CDR3 in DNA: TGTGCCAGTAGAGGCGGGGGGAGTCGGGAAAAACTGTTTTTT. It is translated as CASRGGGSREKLFF.